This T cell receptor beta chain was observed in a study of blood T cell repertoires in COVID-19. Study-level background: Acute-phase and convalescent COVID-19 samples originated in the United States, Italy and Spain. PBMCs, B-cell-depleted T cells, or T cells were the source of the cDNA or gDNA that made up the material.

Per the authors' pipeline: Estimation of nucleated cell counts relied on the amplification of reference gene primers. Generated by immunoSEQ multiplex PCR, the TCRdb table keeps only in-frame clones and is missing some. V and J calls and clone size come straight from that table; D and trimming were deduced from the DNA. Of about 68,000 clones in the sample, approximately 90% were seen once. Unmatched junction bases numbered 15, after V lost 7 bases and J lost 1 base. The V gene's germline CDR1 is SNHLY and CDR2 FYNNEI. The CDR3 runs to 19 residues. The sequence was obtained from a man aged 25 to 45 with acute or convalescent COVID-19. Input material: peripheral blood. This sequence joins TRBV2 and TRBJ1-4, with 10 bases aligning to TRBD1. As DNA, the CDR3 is TGTGCCAGCATGGGGCTTTTGGGACAGGGGTCCGGAACTAATGAAAAACTGTTTTTT. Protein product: CASMGLLGQGSGTNEKLFF.